The clone carrying this T cell receptor beta chain was detected ten times or more. The sample is drawn from a study of blood T cell repertoires in COVID-19. Study details: Italy, Spain and the United States were the sources of the convalescent and acute COVID-19 samples. Nucleic acid was either cDNA or gDNA, and it came from T cells, B-cell-depleted T cells, or PBMCs.

In the original analysis: The authors estimated nucleated cell counts from reference gene primer amplification. TCRdb's copy holds only in-frame clones and misses some; the assay was immunoSEQ multiplex PCR. That table is the source of V, J and clone size, and D and trimming were worked out from the DNA. The data hold 65,000 to 90,000 clones, with roughly four fifths observed a single time. The length of the CDR3 is 16 residues. V gave up 2 bases and J gave up 6 bases; unmatched junction bases: 12. CDR1 and CDR2 (germline): LNHDA, SQIVND (reference sequence). Specimen: peripheral blood. The TCR sequence derives from a man between 70 and 80 years old with active or convalescent COVID-19. The rearrangement uses TRBV19 and TRBJ2-7, with 8 bases identical to TRBD1. The CDR3 sequence: CASSIKWNGQGGEQYF. Here the CDR3 DNA reads TGTGCCAGTAGTATAAAGTGGAACGGACAGGGAGGCGAGCAGTACTTC.